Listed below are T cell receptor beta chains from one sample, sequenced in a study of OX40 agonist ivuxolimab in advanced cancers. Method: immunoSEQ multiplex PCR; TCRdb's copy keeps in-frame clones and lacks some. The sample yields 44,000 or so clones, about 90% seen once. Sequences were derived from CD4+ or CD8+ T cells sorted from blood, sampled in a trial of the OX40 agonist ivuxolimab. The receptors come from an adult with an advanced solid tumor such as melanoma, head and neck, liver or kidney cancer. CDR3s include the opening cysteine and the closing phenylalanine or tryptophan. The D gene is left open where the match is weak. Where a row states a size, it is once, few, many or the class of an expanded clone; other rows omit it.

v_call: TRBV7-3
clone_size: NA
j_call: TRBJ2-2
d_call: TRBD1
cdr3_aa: CASSPARGTPGELFF
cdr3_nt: TGTGCCAGCAGCCCCGCCAGGGGGACGCCCGGGGAGCTGTTTTTT

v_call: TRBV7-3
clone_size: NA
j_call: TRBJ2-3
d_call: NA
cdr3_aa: CASSLRTGALTDTQYF
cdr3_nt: TGTGCCAGCAGCTTACGGACGGGAGCCCTCACAGATACGCAGTATTTT

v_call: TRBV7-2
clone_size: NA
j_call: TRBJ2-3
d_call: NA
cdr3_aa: CASSRGGITDTQYF
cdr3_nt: TGTGCCAGCAGCAGGGGGGGGATCACAGATACGCAGTATTTT

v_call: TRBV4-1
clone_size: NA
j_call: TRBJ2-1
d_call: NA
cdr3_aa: CASSIPGANEQFF
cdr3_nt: TGCGCCAGCAGCATTCCCGGGGCCAATGAGCAGTTCTTC

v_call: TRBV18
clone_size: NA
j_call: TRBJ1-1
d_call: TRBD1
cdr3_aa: CASSKDRGATEAFF
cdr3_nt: TGTGCCAGCTCAAAGGACAGGGGGGCCACTGAAGCTTTCTTT

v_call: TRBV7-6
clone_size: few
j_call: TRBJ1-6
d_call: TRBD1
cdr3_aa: CASSWTGNSPLHF
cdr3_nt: TGTGCCAGCAGCTGGACAGGGAATTCACCCCTCCACTTT

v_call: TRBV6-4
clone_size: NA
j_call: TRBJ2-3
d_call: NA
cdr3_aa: CASSDSAGSTDTQYF
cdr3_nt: TGTGCCAGCAGTGACTCCGCGGGATCAACAGATACGCAGTATTTT

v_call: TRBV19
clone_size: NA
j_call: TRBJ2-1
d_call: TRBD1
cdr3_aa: CASSMSGGSYNEQFF
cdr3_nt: TGTGCCAGTAGTATGTCAGGGGGCTCCTACAATGAGCAGTTCTTC

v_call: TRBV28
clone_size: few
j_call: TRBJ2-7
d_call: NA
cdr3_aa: CASRRTAGSGEQYF
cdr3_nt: TGTGCCAGCAGACGAACGGCAGGGTCCGGGGAGCAGTACTTC

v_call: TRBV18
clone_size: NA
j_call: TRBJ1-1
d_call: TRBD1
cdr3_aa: CASSPKGQANTEAFF
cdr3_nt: TGTGCCAGCTCACCCAAAGGACAGGCCAACACTGAAGCTTTCTTT

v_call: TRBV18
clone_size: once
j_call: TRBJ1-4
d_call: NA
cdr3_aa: CASSSSEEKLFF
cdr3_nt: TGTGCCAGCTCGTCATCAGAAGAAAAACTGTTTTTT

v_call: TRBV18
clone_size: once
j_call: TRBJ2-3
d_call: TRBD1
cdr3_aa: CASSPPIGQGTDTQYF
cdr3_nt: TGTGCCAGCTCACCGCCGATCGGACAGGGGACAGATACGCAGTATTTT

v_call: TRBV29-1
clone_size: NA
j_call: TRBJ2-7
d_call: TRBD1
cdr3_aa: CSVTGTGVTEQYF
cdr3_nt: TGCAGCGTAACCGGGACAGGGGTGACCGAGCAGTACTTC

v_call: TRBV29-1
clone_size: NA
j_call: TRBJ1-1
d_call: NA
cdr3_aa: CSVEEWGTNTEAFF
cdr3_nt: TGCAGCGTTGAAGAGTGGGGCACGAACACTGAAGCTTTCTTT

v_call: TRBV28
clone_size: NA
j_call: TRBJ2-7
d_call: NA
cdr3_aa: CASSSSYEQYF
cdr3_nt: TGTGCCAGCAGTTCCTCCTACGAGCAGTACTTC

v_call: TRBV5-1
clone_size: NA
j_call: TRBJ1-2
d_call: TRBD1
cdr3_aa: CASSLFLDRRNYGYTF
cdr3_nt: TGCGCCAGCAGCTTGTTCCTGGACAGGAGGAACTATGGCTACACCTTC

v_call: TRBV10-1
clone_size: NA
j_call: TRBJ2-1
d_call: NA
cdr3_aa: CASSESRAGRNEQFF
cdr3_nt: TGCGCCAGCAGTGAGTCGAGGGCCGGTAGGAATGAGCAGTTCTTC

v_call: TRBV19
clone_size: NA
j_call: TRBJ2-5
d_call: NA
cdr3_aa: CASSNLAQETQYF
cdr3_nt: TGTGCCAGTAGTAACCTAGCCCAAGAGACCCAGTACTTC

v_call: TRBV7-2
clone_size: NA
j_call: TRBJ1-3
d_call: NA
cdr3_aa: CASSNRAPVRGNTIYF
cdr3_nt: TGTGCCAGCAGCAATAGGGCCCCTGTGAGGGGAAACACCATATATTTT

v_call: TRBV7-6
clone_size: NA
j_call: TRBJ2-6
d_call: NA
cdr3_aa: CASSLEESGANVLTF
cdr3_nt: TGTGCCAGCAGCTTAGAGGAGTCTGGGGCCAACGTCCTGACTTTC

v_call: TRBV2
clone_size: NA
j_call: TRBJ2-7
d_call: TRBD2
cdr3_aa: CASTLLAGYYEQYF
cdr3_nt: TGTGCCAGCACCCTACTAGCGGGGTATTACGAGCAGTACTTC

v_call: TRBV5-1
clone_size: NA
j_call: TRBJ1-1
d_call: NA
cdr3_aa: CASSLSLLGGGNTEAFF
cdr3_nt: TGCGCCAGCAGCTTATCCTTGTTGGGGGGCGGGAACACTGAAGCTTTCTTT

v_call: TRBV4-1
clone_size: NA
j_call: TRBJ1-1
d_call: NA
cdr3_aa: CASSQDPQNTKAFF
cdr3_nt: TGCGCCAGCAGCCAAGATCCTCAAAATACCAAAGCTTTCTTT

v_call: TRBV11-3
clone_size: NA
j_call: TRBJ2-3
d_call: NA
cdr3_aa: CASTLGIVAPDTQYF
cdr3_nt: TGTGCCAGCACCTTAGGCATTGTGGCCCCAGATACGCAGTATTTT

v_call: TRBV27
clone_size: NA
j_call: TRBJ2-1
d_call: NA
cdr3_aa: CASSSGRYNEQFF
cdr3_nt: TGTGCCAGCAGTTCTGGCAGGTACAATGAGCAGTTCTTC

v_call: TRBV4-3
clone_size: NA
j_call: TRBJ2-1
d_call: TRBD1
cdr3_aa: CASSQGTGVNEQFF
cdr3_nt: TGCGCCAGCAGCCAAGGGACAGGGGTCAATGAGCAGTTCTTC

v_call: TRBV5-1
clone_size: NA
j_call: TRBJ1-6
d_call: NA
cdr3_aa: CASSLGQDNSPLHF
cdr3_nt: TGCGCCAGCAGCTTGGGCCAAGATAATTCACCCCTCCACTTT

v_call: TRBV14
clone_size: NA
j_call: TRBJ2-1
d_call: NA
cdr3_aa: CASSQEGGYNEQFF
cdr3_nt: TGTGCCAGCAGCCAAGAGGGGGGATACAATGAGCAGTTCTTC

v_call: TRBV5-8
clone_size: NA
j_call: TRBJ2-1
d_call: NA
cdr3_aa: CASSLDWGEIGEQFF
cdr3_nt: TGTGCCAGCAGCTTGGATTGGGGGGAAATAGGTGAGCAGTTCTTC

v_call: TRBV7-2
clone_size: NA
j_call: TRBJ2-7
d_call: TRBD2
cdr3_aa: CASSFGTSGGRAEQYF
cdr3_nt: TGTGCCAGCAGCTTCGGGACTAGCGGGGGGAGGGCCGAGCAGTACTTC

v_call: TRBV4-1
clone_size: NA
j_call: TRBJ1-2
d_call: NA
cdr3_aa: CASSQDMGRDGYTF
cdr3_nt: TGCGCCAGCAGCCAAGATATGGGTAGGGATGGCTACACCTTC

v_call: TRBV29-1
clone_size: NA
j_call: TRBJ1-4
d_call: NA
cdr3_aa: CSVQTGLNEKLFF
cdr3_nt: TGCAGCGTTCAAACGGGGCTTAATGAAAAACTGTTTTTT

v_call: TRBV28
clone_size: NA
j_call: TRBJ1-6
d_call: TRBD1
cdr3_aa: CASGADRANSPLHF
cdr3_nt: TGTGCCAGCGGAGCCGACAGGGCGAATTCACCCCTCCACTTT

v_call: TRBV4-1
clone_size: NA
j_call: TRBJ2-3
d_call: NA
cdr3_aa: CASSQGGTVGDTQYF
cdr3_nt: TGCGCCAGCAGCCAAGGTGGAACCGTGGGGGATACGCAGTATTTT

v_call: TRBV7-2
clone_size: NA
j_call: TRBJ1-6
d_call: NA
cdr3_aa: CASSFGGYYNSPLHF
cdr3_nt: TGTGCCAGCAGCTTCGGGGGATACTATAATTCACCCCTCCACTTT

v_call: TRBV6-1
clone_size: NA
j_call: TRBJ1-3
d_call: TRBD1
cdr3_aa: CASSKQGTADTIYF
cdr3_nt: TGTGCCAGCAGCAAACAGGGGACAGCGGACACCATATATTTT

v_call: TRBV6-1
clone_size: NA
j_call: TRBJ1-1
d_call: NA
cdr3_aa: CASRTNPSAKGAFF
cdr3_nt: TGTGCCAGCAGAACCAACCCGTCGGCCAAGGGAGCTTTCTTT

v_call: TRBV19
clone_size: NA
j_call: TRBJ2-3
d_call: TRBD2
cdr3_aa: CASSVSGLPPDTQYF
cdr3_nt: TGTGCCAGTAGTGTCTCGGGACTACCCCCGGATACGCAGTATTTT

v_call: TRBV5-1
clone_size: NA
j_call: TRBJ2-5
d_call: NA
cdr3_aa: CASSLGPQEETQYF
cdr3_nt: TGCGCCAGCAGCTTGGGTCCCCAAGAAGAGACCCAGTACTTC

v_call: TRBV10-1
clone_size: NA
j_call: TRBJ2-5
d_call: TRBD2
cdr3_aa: CASSESSGREETQYF
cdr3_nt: TGCGCCAGCAGTGAGTCTAGCGGGAGGGAAGAGACCCAGTACTTC

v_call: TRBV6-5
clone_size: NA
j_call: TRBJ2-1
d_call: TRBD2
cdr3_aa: CASSLTSGRADEQFF
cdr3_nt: TGTGCCAGCAGTCTGACTAGCGGGAGGGCAGATGAGCAGTTCTTC

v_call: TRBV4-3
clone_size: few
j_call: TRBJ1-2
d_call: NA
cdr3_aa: CASSQEALQVDYGYTF
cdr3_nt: TGCGCCAGCAGCCAAGAAGCATTGCAGGTGGACTATGGCTACACCTTC

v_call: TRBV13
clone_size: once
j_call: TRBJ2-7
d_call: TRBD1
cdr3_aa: CASSLRDSRYEQYF
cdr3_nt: TGTGCCAGCAGCCTCCGGGACAGCAGATACGAGCAGTACTTC

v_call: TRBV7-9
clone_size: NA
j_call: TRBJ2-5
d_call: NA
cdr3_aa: CASSPDDRTTQYF
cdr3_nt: TGTGCCAGCAGCCCGGACGATAGGACGACCCAGTACTTC

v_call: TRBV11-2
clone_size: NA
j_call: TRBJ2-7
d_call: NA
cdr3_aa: CASSPVGGADEQYF
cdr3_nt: TGTGCCAGCAGCCCCGTTGGGGGGGCCGACGAGCAGTACTTC

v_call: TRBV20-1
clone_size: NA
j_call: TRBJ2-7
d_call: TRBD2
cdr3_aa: CSAGGLAELDF
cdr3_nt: TGCAGTGCTGGGGGACTAGCGGAATTGGACTTC

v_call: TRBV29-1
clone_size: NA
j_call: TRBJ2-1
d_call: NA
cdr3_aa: CSVGTDLYNEQFF
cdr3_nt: TGCAGCGTTGGGACGGATCTGTACAATGAGCAGTTCTTC

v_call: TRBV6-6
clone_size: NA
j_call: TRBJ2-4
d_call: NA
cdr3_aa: CASRDTASGNIQYF
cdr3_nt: TGTGCCAGCAGAGACACAGCCTCGGGGAACATTCAGTACTTC

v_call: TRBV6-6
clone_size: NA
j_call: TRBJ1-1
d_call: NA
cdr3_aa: CASSYQNTEAFF
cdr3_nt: TGTGCCAGCAGTTACCAGAACACTGAAGCTTTCTTT

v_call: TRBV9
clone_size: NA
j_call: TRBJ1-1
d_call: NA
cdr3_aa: CASSGGLNTEAFF
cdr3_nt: TGTGCCAGCAGCGGGGGTCTGAACACTGAAGCTTTCTTT

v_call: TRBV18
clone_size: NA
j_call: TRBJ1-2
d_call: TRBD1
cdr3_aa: CASSPPRDRVDGYTF
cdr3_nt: TGTGCCAGCTCACCACCTCGGGACAGGGTGGATGGCTACACCTTC

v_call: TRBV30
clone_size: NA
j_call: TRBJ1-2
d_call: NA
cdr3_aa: CAWSVVRGYTF
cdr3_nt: TGTGCCTGGAGTGTTGTCCGAGGCTACACCTTC

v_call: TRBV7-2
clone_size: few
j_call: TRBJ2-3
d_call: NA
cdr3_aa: CASSVASTDTQYF
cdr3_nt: TGTGCCAGCAGCGTCGCTAGCACAGATACGCAGTATTTT